The 32 T cell receptor beta chains in this list originate from one sample, sequenced in a study of T cells in localized non-small cell lung cancer. This table comes from immunoSEQ multiplex PCR, and its TCRdb copy is limited to in-frame clones, with some not included. Of about 41,000 clones in the sample, approximately 80% were seen once. The sample was PBMCs, taken before any cancer treatment. The receptor set was obtained from a man between 40 and 70 years old with stage II lung adenocarcinoma.

The chain recombines TRBV27 with TRBJ2-1; 9 bases line up with TRBD1. The trim removed 4 bases at V and 9 bases at J, leaving 10 bases unmatched. CDR1 is MNHEY, CDR2 SMNVEV, per germline (reference sequence). The CDR3 extends over 15 amino acids. Written as DNA, the CDR3 is TGTGCCAGCAGTTCACGCGGACAGGGGATGGGTGAGCAGTTCTTC. It encodes CASSSRGQGMGEQFF.

This clone has a handful of counts. This sequence joins TRBV7-8 and TRBJ1-5; D may be TRBD1 (5 bases). The CDR3 has 15 amino acids. The germline V and J ends were trimmed by 2 bases and 4 bases, with 12 bases remaining between them. The germline V gene encodes CDR1 SGHVS and CDR2 FQNEAQ. CDR3 loop: CASSLWGLKNQPQHF. The DNA for the CDR3 is TGTGCCAGCAGCTTATGGGGACTGAAGAATCAGCCCCAGCATTTT.

V usage is TRBV28 and J usage is TRBJ2-3; 13 bases agree with TRBD2. In germline, CDR1 is MDHEN, CDR2 SYDVKM. The CDR3 spans 17 residues. The V and J ends lost 5 bases and 5 bases, in that order; junction bases with no gene match: 10. The chain's CDR3 is CASSGRPGLAGEDTQYF. The CDR3 region has the DNA TGTGCCAGCAGTGGCCGCCCAGGACTAGCGGGGGAAGATACGCAGTATTTT.

V and J are TRBV7-2 and TRBJ2-3; 7 bases fit TRBD2. This CDR3 comprises 15 residues. CDR1 is SGHTA, CDR2 FQGNSA, per germline. Trimming at V came to 5 bases and at J to 5 bases, leaving 10 bases not matched to a gene. DNA of the CDR3: TGTGCCAGCAGCCTTAGCGGGTCCCGGGTAGATACGCAGTATTTT. This codes for CASSLSGSRVDTQYF.

The chain links TRBV9 to TRBJ1-4; 7 nucleotides agree with TRBD1. Trimming took 4 bases from V and 3 from J; bases not matched to a gene: 6. The CDR3 sequence is 15 residues long. Germline V CDR1 and CDR2: SGDLS, YYNGEE. The CDR3, as DNA: TGTGCCAGCAGCATCCAACAGGGGCCTAATGAAAAACTGTTTTTT. It encodes CASSIQQGPNEKLFF.

This clone was seen a single time. The chain has TRBV28 and TRBJ1-3; D is undetermined. Trimming took 4 bases from V and 7 from J, leaving 14 bases between them. This CDR3 region has 14 residues. CDR1 MDHEN and CDR2 SYDVKM come from the germline V gene. The CDR3 sequence is CASSSSTPRNTIYF. Written as DNA, the CDR3 is TGTGCCAGCAGTTCCTCGACCCCGCGGAACACCATATATTTT.

The chain couples TRBV7-2 to TRBJ1-1, with 8 bases matching TRBD1. The CDR3 sequence is 16 residues long. CDR1 SGHTA and CDR2 FQGNSA come from the germline V gene. V was pared by 1 base and J by 1 base, with 5 bases of the junction left unmatched. The CDR3 protein is CASSLGGQGWNTEAFF. The CDR3 DNA reads TGTGCCAGCAGCTTAGGTGGACAGGGCTGGAACACTGAAGCTTTCTTT.

The genes are TRBV13 and TRBJ1-1; D gene ambiguous. V was shortened by 6 bases and J by 7 bases, with 15 bases between the two germline ends. Looked up from germline, CDR1 is PRHDT and CDR2 is FYEKMQ (reference sequence). This CDR3 is built from 13 residues. The chain's CDR3 is CASSPSPRDEAFF. The DNA of the CDR3 is TGTGCCAGCAGTCCTAGCCCCCGGGATGAAGCTTTCTTT.

The rearrangement links TRBV7-2 to TRBJ2-1; D unresolved. This CDR3 spans 14 amino acids. Per germline, CDR1 SGHTA and CDR2 FQGNSA. V shed 1 base and J shed 9 bases, with 13 bases lying between them. CDR3: CASSLGLSNGEQFF. The CDR3 bases are TGTGCCAGCAGCTTAGGTCTTTCCAATGGTGAGCAGTTCTTC. The full variable domain, rest sourced from reference TRBV7-2 and TRBJ2-1, is GAGVSQSPSNKVTEKGKDVELRCDPISGHTALYWYRQSLGQGLEFLIYFQGNSAPDKSGLPSDRFSAERTGGSVSTLTIQRTQQEDSAVYLCASSLGLSNGEQFFGPGTRLTVL.

This chain uses TRBV12-5 with TRBJ1-1, with a weak D call TRBD1 (6 bases). V was clipped by 4 bases and J by 11 bases, with 14 bases between them. The CDR3 is made up of 12 amino acids. CDR1 and CDR2 from the germline V gene are LGHNT and FRNRAP. Here the CDR3 DNA reads TGTGCTAGTGGTTCGGACAGTGGAGGGGCTTTCTTT. Translated: CASGSDSGGAFF.

CDR3 DNA sequence: TGTGCCAGCAGGGGCCCACAAGAGACCCAGTACTTC. It codes for CASRGPQETQYF. The J gene is TRBJ2-5, the V gene TRBV6-1; the D is unclear. This CDR3 comprises 12 residues. Looked up from germline, CDR1 is MNHNS and CDR2 is SASEGT. Between the trimmed V and J ends, which lost 6 bases and 2 bases, there was a span of 7 bases.

V usage is TRBV7-8 and J usage is TRBJ2-1; TRBD1 matches at 8 bases. Germline V gene data show CDR1 as SGHVS and CDR2 as FQNEAQ. The CDR3 extends over 19 amino acids. J lost 7 bases, V lost 4 bases, and 21 bases had no gene match. CDR3 loop: CASSSQRPRTGRRNNEQFF. Written as DNA, the CDR3 is TGTGCCAGCAGCTCCCAACGGCCCAGGACAGGGCGAAGGAATAATGAGCAGTTCTTC.

V usage is TRBV5-6 and J usage is TRBJ1-2; D remains unclear. This CDR3 contains 13 residues. The germline V and J ends were trimmed by 0 bases and 8 bases, with 11 bases remaining between them. Germline V gives CDR1 SGHDT, CDR2 YYEEEE. CDR3 region: CASSLGRVLGYTF. The CDR3 DNA sequence: TGTGCCAGCAGCTTGGGGAGGGTATTAGGCTACACCTTC.

This clone showed up just a few times. This rearrangement joins TRBV6-4 to TRBJ2-3; D possibly matches TRBD1 or TRBD2 (5 bases each). Trimming removed 4 bases from V and 6 bases from J, with 11 bases in between. The CDR3 covers 13 residues. The germline V gene has CDR1 MRHNA and CDR2 SNTAGT. The CDR3 DNA is TGTGCCAGCAGTGCCTTCGAGGGGGATACGCAGTATTTT. Protein: CASSAFEGDTQYF.

This clone occurred once. CDR3 sequence: CASSGPRTVNTEAFF. CDR3 DNA: TGTGCCAGCAGCGGCCCTCGGACGGTGAACACTGAAGCTTTCTTT. V usage is TRBV5-4 and J usage is TRBJ1-1; unclear D gene. Germline lookup yields CDR1 SGHNT and CDR2 YYREEE (reference sequence). The CDR3 covers 15 residues. The V and J ends lost 4 bases and 0 bases respectively, with 13 bases between them.

This clone was recorded once. V gene TRBV2 combines with J gene TRBJ1-4, with no clear D. This CDR3 contains 14 residues. Germline V lookup: CDR1 SNHLY, CDR2 FYNNEI. V lost 6 bases and J lost 0, with 8 bases in between. The CDR3 nucleotides are TGTGCCAGCAGGGGAGATACAACTAATGAAAAACTGTTTTTT. Amino acid sequence: CASRGDTTNEKLFF.

V is TRBV7-9 and J is TRBJ2-3; 7 bases map to TRBD2. The J segment lost 2 bases and the V segment lost 5 bases, leaving 10 bases of the junction unmatched. The CDR3 consists of 16 residues. Germline CDR1 is SEHNR and CDR2 is FQNEAQ (reference sequence). The CDR3 sequence is CASSPGGGGLTDTQYF. The DNA for the CDR3 is TGTGCCAGCAGCCCCGGCGGCGGGGGACTCACAGATACGCAGTATTTT.

In this sample, this clone turned up once. The chain recombines TRBV6-1 with TRBJ2-7, with D tentatively TRBD1 (5 bases). V gave up 4 bases and J gave up 1 base, with 20 bases separating them. The CDR3 length is 17 residues. Germline V lookup: CDR1 MNHNS, CDR2 SASEGT. CDR3 sequence reads: CASSGTTGPQGSYEQYF. Written as DNA, the CDR3 is TGTGCCAGCAGTGGAACTACAGGTCCCCAGGGTTCCTACGAGCAGTACTTC.

CDR3 amino acids: CASSRSGTAVNNEQFF. CDR3 nucleotides: TGCGCCAGCAGCAGGTCGGGGACAGCGGTAAACAATGAGCAGTTCTTC. The V call is TRBV5-1, the J call TRBJ2-1, with 7 bases matching TRBD1. From germline, CDR1 is SGHRS and CDR2 YFSETQ. The CDR3 runs to 16 residues. V dropped 4 bases and J dropped 5; count of bases not matched to a gene: 12.

The J gene is TRBJ2-7, the V gene TRBV19, with 8 bases that match TRBD1. The ends lost 6 bases at V and 6 bases at J; junction bases unmatched: 16. The CDR3 is 16 residues long. CDR1 and CDR2 from the germline V gene are LNHDA and SQIVND (reference sequence). CDR3: CASSRSGGIDGGEQYF. CDR3 DNA: TGTGCCAGTAGCCGCTCAGGGGGCATAGATGGGGGCGAGCAGTACTTC.

This clone was found a few times. V and J are TRBV18 and TRBJ1-1; 9 bases agree with TRBD1. Trimming cost V 6 bases and J 7 bases; bases outside gene matches: 9. This CDR3 has 14 residues. CDR1 is KGHSH and CDR2 is LQKENI in the germline V gene. CDR3 nucleotides: TGTGCCAGCTCGGGACAGGGAGGGGGAAGTGAAGCTTTCTTT. It yields the protein CASSGQGGGSEAFF.

CDR3 DNA sequence: TGTGCCAGCAGCTTAGGGTGGTCGGGGGCCGGGGAGCTGTTTTTT. Amino acids: CASSLGWSGAGELFF. The rearrangement uses TRBV7-3 and TRBJ2-2, with D possibly matching TRBD2 (6 bases). The CDR3 loop spans 15 amino acids. V was clipped by 2 bases and J by 6 bases, with 13 bases between them. Germline CDR1 and CDR2: SGHTA and FQGTGA.

The V and J genes are TRBV28 and TRBJ1-5; 9 bases match TRBD1. Trimming removed 5 bases from V and 7 bases from J; junction bases left unmatched: 6. This CDR3 comprises 14 residues. The germline V gene encodes CDR1 MDHEN and CDR2 SYDVKM. In DNA form, the CDR3 reads TGTGCCAGCAGTACTACAGGGGGCTACCAGCCCCAGCATTTT. This codes for CASSTTGGYQPQHF.

The rearrangement links TRBV7-9 to TRBJ2-2, with no clear D. V was pared by 1 base and J by 2 bases, with 5 bases between. Germline V gene data show CDR1 as SEHNR and CDR2 as FQNEAQ (reference sequence). The CDR3 contains 14 residues. The CDR3 here is CASSLGLNTGELFF. As DNA, the CDR3 is TGTGCCAGCAGCTTAGGCCTTAACACCGGGGAGCTGTTTTTT.

This chain links TRBV15 with TRBJ2-3; D gene ambiguous. The CDR3 loop spans 13 amino acids. Germline V gives CDR1 LNHNV, CDR2 YYDKDF (reference sequence). V was cut by 0 bases and J by 6 bases, with 7 bases left in between. The CDR3 region has the DNA TGTGCCACCAGCAGAGACCCGACGGATACGCAGTATTTT. Protein: CATSRDPTDTQYF.

This clone was found once. V gene TRBV6-5 combines with J gene TRBJ2-1, with D unresolved. The V end lost 2 bases, the J end lost 5 bases, and 4 bases lay between the germline ends. The CDR3 has 12 amino acids. Per germline, CDR1 MNHEY and CDR2 SVGAGI. As DNA, the CDR3 is TGTGCCAGCAGTTACAGGGACAATGAGCAGTTCTTC. Protein product: CASSYRDNEQFF.

In nucleotides, the CDR3 is TGTGCCAGCAGTTACTCGAAGGGGGCGAATGGAAACACCATATATTTT. Its protein is CASSYSKGANGNTIYF. This sequence joins TRBV6-5 and TRBJ1-3; 7 bases map to TRBD1. The germline V gene encodes CDR1 MNHEY and CDR2 SVGAGI. V lost 0 bases, J lost 3 bases, and 5 bases stayed unmatched. The CDR3 covers 16 residues.

This clone was counted only a few times. V gene TRBV5-1 combines with J gene TRBJ2-3; weak D call: TRBD2 (5 bases). Germline V gene lookup returns CDR1 SGHRS and CDR2 YFSETQ. V dropped 4 bases and J dropped 6 bases, with 9 bases sitting between them. This CDR3 has 12 amino acids. The CDR3 DNA reads TGCGCCAGCAGCCCCGAGCGGGATACGCAGTATTTT. The encoded protein is CASSPERDTQYF.

The chain has TRBV5-6 and TRBJ1-2; tentatively, D is TRBD1 (5 bases). The CDR3 covers 15 residues. Trimming shortened V by 4 bases and J by 1 base, and 14 bases separated the two germline ends. The V gene's germline CDR1 is SGHDT and CDR2 YYEEEE. This CDR3 reads CASSPGGEGNYGYTF. The CDR3 coding sequence is TGTGCCAGCAGCCCCGGGGGGGAAGGTAACTATGGCTACACCTTC.

This clone was observed a few times. The CDR3 region is CASSRASNRDTEAFF. In nucleotides, the CDR3 is TGCGCCAGCAGCCGTGCCTCGAATCGGGACACTGAAGCTTTCTTT. The chain employs TRBV4-3 and TRBJ1-1; D gene ambiguous. Trimming removed 4 bases from V and 3 bases from J, with 15 bases in between. Germline CDR1 and CDR2: LGHNA and YSLEER. The CDR3 is 15 residues long.

This chain joins TRBV9 and TRBJ1-1; D gene ambiguous. V was cut by 0 bases and J by 4 bases, with 13 bases left in between. The CDR3 contains 15 residues. Germline CDR1 is SGDLS and CDR2 is YYNGEE. CDR3 nucleotide sequence: TGTGCCAGCAGCGTAGACAATTCTTGGGGCACTGAAGCTTTCTTT. Protein product: CASSVDNSWGTEAFF.

The chain couples TRBV15 to TRBJ2-7; the D gene could be TRBD1 or TRBD2 (5 bases each). CDR3 length equals 12 residues. The V end lost 9 bases, the J end lost 1 base, and 10 bases lay between the germline ends. CDR1 is LNHNV, CDR2 YYDKDF, per germline (reference sequence). CDR3: CATGDGSYEQYF. The CDR3 bases are TGTGCCACAGGGGACGGATCCTACGAGCAGTACTTC.